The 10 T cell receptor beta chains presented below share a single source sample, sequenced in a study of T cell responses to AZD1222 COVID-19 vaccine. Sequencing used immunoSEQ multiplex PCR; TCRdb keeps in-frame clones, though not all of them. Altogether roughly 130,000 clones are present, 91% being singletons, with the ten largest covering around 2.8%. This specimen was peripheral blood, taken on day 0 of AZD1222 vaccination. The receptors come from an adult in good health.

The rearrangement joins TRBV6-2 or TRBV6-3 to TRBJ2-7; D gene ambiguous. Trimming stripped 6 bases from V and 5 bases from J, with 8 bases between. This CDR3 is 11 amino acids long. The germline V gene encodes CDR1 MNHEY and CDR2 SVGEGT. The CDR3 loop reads CASSHPDEQYF. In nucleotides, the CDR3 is TGTGCCAGCAGCCACCCGGACGAGCAGTACTTC.

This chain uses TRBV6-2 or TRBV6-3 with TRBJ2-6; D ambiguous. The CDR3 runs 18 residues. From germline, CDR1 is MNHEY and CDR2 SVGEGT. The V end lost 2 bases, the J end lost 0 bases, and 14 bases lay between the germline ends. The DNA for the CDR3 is TGTGCCAGCAGTTACGGGTGGGAAGTAGGCTCTGGGGCCAACGTCCTGACTTTC. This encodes CASSYGWEVGSGANVLTF.

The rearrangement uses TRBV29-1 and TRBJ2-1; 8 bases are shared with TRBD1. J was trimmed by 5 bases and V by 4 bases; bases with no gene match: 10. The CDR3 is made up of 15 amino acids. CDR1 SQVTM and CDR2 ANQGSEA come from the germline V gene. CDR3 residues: CSVGAAGGIDNEQFF. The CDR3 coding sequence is TGCAGCGTTGGTGCGGCAGGGGGCATCGACAATGAGCAGTTCTTC.

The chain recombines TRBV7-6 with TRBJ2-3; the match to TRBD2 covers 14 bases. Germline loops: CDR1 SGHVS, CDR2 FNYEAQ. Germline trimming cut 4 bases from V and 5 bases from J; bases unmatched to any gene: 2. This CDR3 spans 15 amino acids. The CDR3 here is CASSSGLAGVDTQYF. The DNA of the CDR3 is TGTGCCAGCAGCTCGGGACTAGCGGGAGTAGATACGCAGTATTTT.

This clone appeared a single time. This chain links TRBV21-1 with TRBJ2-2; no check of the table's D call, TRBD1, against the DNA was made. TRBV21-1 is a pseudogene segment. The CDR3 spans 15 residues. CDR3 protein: CASSNRDRDTGELFF. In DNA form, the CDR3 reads TGTGCCAGCAGCAATCGGGACAGGGACACCGGGGAGCTGTTTTTT.

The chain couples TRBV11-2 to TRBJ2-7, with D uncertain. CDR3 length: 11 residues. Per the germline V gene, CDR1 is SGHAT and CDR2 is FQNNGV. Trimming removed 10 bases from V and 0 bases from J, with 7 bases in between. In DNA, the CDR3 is TGTGCCACCATTGGCTCCTACGAGCAGTACTTC. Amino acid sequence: CATIGSYEQYF.

CDR3 DNA: TGTGCCAGCTCACCGGACAGGGGTCGCCGTTTTGAAAAACTGTTTTTT. It is translated as CASSPDRGRRFEKLFF. The chain links TRBV18 to TRBJ1-4; 9 bases align to TRBD1. Looked up from germline, CDR1 is KGHSH and CDR2 is LQKENI. V shed 3 bases, J shed 7 bases, and the junction held 9 bases outside the gene matches. This CDR3 comprises 16 residues.

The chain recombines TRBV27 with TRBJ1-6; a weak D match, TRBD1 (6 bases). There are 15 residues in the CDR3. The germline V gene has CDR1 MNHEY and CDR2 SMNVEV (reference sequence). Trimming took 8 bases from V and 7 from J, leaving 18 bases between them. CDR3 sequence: CASARVGQQNSPLHF. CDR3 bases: TGTGCCAGCGCACGTGTAGGACAGCAAAATTCACCCCTCCACTTT.

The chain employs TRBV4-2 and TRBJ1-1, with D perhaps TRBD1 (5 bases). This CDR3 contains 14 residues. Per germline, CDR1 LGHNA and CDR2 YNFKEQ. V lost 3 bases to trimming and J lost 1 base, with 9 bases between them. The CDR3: CASSHLDRNTEAFF. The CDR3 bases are TGTGCCAGCAGCCACCTAGACAGGAACACTGAAGCTTTCTTT.

The CDR3 region has the DNA TGTGCCAGCAGCCCAGCGCTTACAGCCTATGGCTACACCTTC. Its protein product is CASSPALTAYGYTF. The rearrangement joins TRBV7-2 to TRBJ1-2; D not resolved. Between the trimmed V and J ends, which lost 5 bases and 4 bases, there was a span of 14 bases. Germline CDR1 is SGHTA and CDR2 is FQGNSA. There are 14 residues in the CDR3.